This T cell receptor beta chain was retrieved from a study of CD8 T cells in ankylosing spondylitis. Study-wide findings and caveats: Reactive arthritis synovial fluid and blood previously showed some of these motif variants.

About this clonotype itself: The antigen is undetermined.

TCRdb itself ran the 5' RACE reads through MiXCR, one entry per CDR3 protein. In the table there are under 250,000 distinct CDR3 sequences, approximately 24% of which are singletons. Germline CDR1 is SGHRS and CDR2 is YFSETQ. The CDR3 is 14 residues long. The V and J ends lost 0 bases and 2 bases respectively, with 8 bases between them. The gene calls are TRBV5-1 and TRBJ1-1; no clear D gene. Source material: blood, either unsorted or a sorted T cell fraction (not recorded which). This receptor was identified in a male donor with ankylosing spondylitis or in good health (not recorded which). The CDR3 region is CASSLAPDNTEAFF. The CDR3 region has the DNA TGCGCCAGCAGCTTGGCTCCGGATAACACTGAAGCTTTCTTT. Combining the CDR3 with reference TRBV5-1 and TRBJ1-1 gives the whole variable domain KAGVTQTPRYLIKTRGQQVTLSCSPISGHRSVSWYQQTPGQGLQFLFEYFSETQRNKGNFPGRFSGRQFSNSRSEMNVSTLELGDSALYLCASSLAPDNTEAFFGQGTRLTVV.